What follows is one TCR beta chain and its context. This specimen comes from a study of OX40 agonist ivuxolimab in advanced cancers. As for the study in general: Dose-escalation cases comprised hepatocellular carcinoma, melanoma, renal cell or head and neck cancer. From roughly 23 to 85 years was the age range, with a mean of around 54 years, and over 70% were male. Partial responses, seen in three patients, involved one hepatocellular carcinoma and two cutaneous melanomas.

Profiling relied on immunoSEQ multiplex PCR, and the TCRdb table lists in-frame clones only, not all of them. The sample holds 65,000 to 90,000 clones; about 86% are singletons and the top ten take approximately 0.71%. Germline assignment: CDR1 SGHRS and CDR2 YFSETQ. This CDR3 is 13 amino acids long. The trim removed 5 bases at V and 8 bases at J, leaving 3 bases unmatched. This TCR derives from an adult with an advanced solid tumor such as melanoma, head and neck, liver or kidney cancer. Sequencing was performed on CD4+ or CD8+ T cells sorted from blood, taken in a trial of the OX40 agonist ivuxolimab. The chain employs TRBV5-1 and TRBJ2-4; TRBD1 matches 11 bases. The CDR3 here is CASRGQGEDIQYF. CDR3 DNA sequence: TGCGCCAGCAGGGGACAGGGGGAGGACATTCAGTACTTC.